Below, 29 T cell receptor beta chains from the same sample are listed, as sequenced in a study of blood T cell repertoires in COVID-19. Clones were sequenced by immunoSEQ multiplex PCR, and TCRdb holds only the in-frame ones, with some missing. The table records 370,000 or so clones, 70% to 90% of them present only once. Sequenced sample: PBMCs or T cells enriched from blood (not recorded which). These receptors were obtained from a young man who had recovered from COVID-19.

The chain recombines TRBV28 with TRBJ2-3; 9 bases align to TRBD2. The V segment lost 8 bases and the J segment 0 bases; nucleotides outside the gene matches: 15. CDR3 size: 18 residues. Germline CDR1 is MDHEN and CDR2 is SYDVKM. CDR3 sequence: CASLASGVFLSSTDTQYF. The DNA for the CDR3 is TGTGCCAGCTTGGCTAGCGGGGTGTTCTTATCTAGCACAGATACGCAGTATTTT.

The chain employs TRBV19 and TRBJ1-5; D remains unclear. Germline V gene data show CDR1 as LNHDA and CDR2 as SQIVND (reference sequence). The CDR3 is 14 amino acids. DNA for the CDR3: TGTGCTACGAGGGCCCGAAGCAGCAATCAGCCCCAGCATTTT. Its protein is CATRARSSNQPQHF.

This sequence joins TRBV25-1 and TRBJ1-3, with a weak D call TRBD1 (5 bases). The germline V gene has CDR1 MGHDK and CDR2 SYGVNS. The CDR3 runs to 17 residues. V was pared by 7 bases and J by 0 bases, with 19 bases between. The CDR3: CASIPSGGKGSGNTIYF. In DNA, the CDR3 is TGTGCCAGCATCCCCTCGGGGGGAAAAGGCTCTGGAAACACCATATATTTT.

Worth noting for this clone: Other DNA sequences from this sample encode an identical CDR3 as well. The chain combines TRBV5-1 with TRBJ1-5, with D possibly being TRBD1 (5 bases). Trimming took 0 bases from V and 7 from J, leaving 14 bases between them. The length of the CDR3 is 15 residues. Germline V gene sequence: CDR1 SGHRS, CDR2 YFSETQ. CDR3 in amino acids: CASSLDGGGRQPQHF. The CDR3 nucleotides are TGCGCCAGCAGCTTGGACGGGGGTGGGCGACAGCCCCAGCATTTT.

This sequence joins TRBV6-5 and TRBJ1-2; weak D call: TRBD1 (5 bases). This CDR3 contains 13 residues. V lost 7 bases, J lost 8 bases, and 17 bases lay in between. Germline V gene data show CDR1 as MNHEY and CDR2 as SVGAGI. The CDR3 DNA follows: TGTGCCAGCACCACACCAGGGCTCTGGGGCTACACCTTC. Its protein is CASTTPGLWGYTF.

The genes are TRBV6-1 and TRBJ2-7, with a possible D match to TRBD2 (6 bases). Trimming removed 0 bases at V and 3 bases at J, with 9 bases between. CDR3 size: 14 residues. In germline, CDR1 is MNHNS, CDR2 SASEGT. The CDR3 nucleotides read TGTGCCAGCAGTGAAGCGGGAGGCCTCTACGAGCAGTACTTC. This sequence encodes CASSEAGGLYEQYF.

The chain uses TRBV10-2 and TRBJ2-3, with D perhaps TRBD2 (5 bases). This CDR3 contains 11 residues. The germline V gene encodes CDR1 WSHSY and CDR2 SAAADI. V was cut by 7 bases and J by 11 bases, with 13 bases left in between. The CDR3 region has the DNA TGCGCCAGCACCGAAGGAGGAGGGCAGTATTTT. Protein product: CASTEGGGQYF.

The chain carries TRBV18 and TRBJ1-4, with 7 bases aligning to TRBD1. Per germline, CDR1 KGHSH and CDR2 LQKENI. The V gene end was trimmed by 1 base and the J gene end by 4 bases; junction bases not matched to a gene: 6. The length of the CDR3 is 16 residues. The CDR3: CASSPQGTAINEKLFF. The CDR3 nucleotides are TGTGCCAGCTCACCACAAGGGACAGCCATTAATGAAAAACTGTTTTTT.

The chain recombines TRBV28 with TRBJ2-1, with TRBD2 matching 9 bases. J lost 4 bases, V lost 3 bases, and 7 bases had no gene match. Germline loops: CDR1 MDHEN, CDR2 SYDVKM. This CDR3 spans 16 amino acids. The DNA of the CDR3 is TGTGCCAGCAGTTTCTATGGCGGGGGGGATTACAATGAGCAGTTCTTC. This encodes CASSFYGGGDYNEQFF.

This rearrangement joins TRBV19 to TRBJ1-3; perhaps TRBD1 as D (5 bases). The CDR3 totals 16 residues. Germline V gene sequence: CDR1 LNHDA, CDR2 SQIVND (reference sequence). V lost 7 bases and J 3 bases, leaving 19 bases between the germline ends. The CDR3 coding sequence is TGTGCCAGTACTCCGGGCGGGGCAGTTATTGGAAACACCATATATTTT. The encoded protein is CASTPGGAVIGNTIYF. The full variable domain, completed using reference TRBV19 and TRBJ1-3, is DGGITQSPKYLFRKEGQNVTLSCEQNLNHDAMYWYRQDPGQGLRLIYYSQIVNDFQKGDIAEGYSVSREKKESFPLTVTSAQKNPTAFYLCASTPGGAVIGNTIYFGEGSWLTVV.

This clone has only a few counts. This rearrangement joins TRBV7-8 to TRBJ2-5, with TRBD1 as a possible D gene (6 bases). V gave up 1 base and J gave up 7 bases, with 13 bases separating them. The CDR3 has 14 residues. The germline V gene has CDR1 SGHVS and CDR2 FQNEAQ. This CDR3 is CASSLVGAPGTQYF. In DNA form, the CDR3 reads TGTGCCAGCAGCTTAGTGGGGGCCCCGGGGACCCAGTACTTC.

V usage is TRBV30 and J usage is TRBJ2-3; TRBD2 is a possible D gene (5 bases). CDR1 and CDR2 from the germline V gene are GTSNPN and SVGIG (reference sequence). V lost 0 bases to trimming and J lost 1 base, with 8 bases between them. The CDR3 totals 14 residues. The CDR3 region is CAWSVHGGTDTQYF. In DNA form, the CDR3 reads TGTGCCTGGAGTGTACACGGGGGCACAGATACGCAGTATTTT.

This sequence joins TRBV6-5 and TRBJ2-7, with 7 bases matching TRBD1. CDR3 length: 14 residues. Trimming took 2 bases from V and 4 from J; bases not matched to a gene: 5. CDR1 and CDR2 from the germline V gene are MNHEY and SVGAGI. The CDR3 DNA is TGTGCCAGCAGTTACGCGACAGGGTCTTACGAGCAGTACTTC. Amino acids: CASSYATGSYEQYF.

V gene TRBV6-1 combines with J gene TRBJ1-6; no definite D call. CDR3 length: 16 residues. CDR1 is MNHNS and CDR2 is SASEGT in the germline V gene. V lost 3 bases, J lost 0 bases, and 9 bases lay in between. The CDR3 nucleotides read TGTGCCAGCAGTGACCAGTGGAGCTCCTATAATTCACCCCTCCACTTT. Its translation is CASSDQWSSYNSPLHF.

The J gene is TRBJ1-1, the V gene TRBV12-3 or TRBV12-4; 7 positions match TRBD1. The junction had 8 bases not matched to a gene; V was cut back by 3 bases and J by 10 bases. This CDR3 is 13 amino acids long. The CDR3: CASSLGDRPVAFF. CDR3 bases: TGTGCCAGCAGTTTGGGGGACAGACCTGTAGCTTTCTTT.

This chain connects TRBV6-5 to TRBJ2-7, with D possibly TRBD2 on 5 matching bases. The CDR3 has 16 amino acids. The ends were cut back, 0 bases at V and 4 bases at J, with 16 bases in the middle. Germline CDR1 reads MNHEY; CDR2 reads SVGAGI. The CDR3 nucleotides read TGTGCCAGCAGTTACTCGCGACTACCCCAATTATACGAGCAGTACTTC. Protein sequence: CASSYSRLPQLYEQYF.

This clone came up a few times. The CDR3 region is CASSLGGSGVTQYF. As DNA, the CDR3 is TGTGCCAGCAGCTTAGGTGGTAGCGGGGTGACCCAGTACTTC. The chain links TRBV11-3 to TRBJ2-5, with TRBD2 identical over 8 bases. V gave up 1 base and J gave up 7 bases; unmatched junction bases: 5. The CDR3 covers 14 residues. CDR1 and CDR2 (germline): SGHNT, YENEEA.

CDR3 in DNA: TGTGCCAGCAGTAGGGACAGGATCGCTCAGCCCCAGCATTTT. It translates to CASSRDRIAQPQHF. This rearrangement joins TRBV2 to TRBJ1-5, with 8 bases fitting TRBD1. CDR1 is SNHLY and CDR2 is FYNNEI in the germline V gene. The CDR3 consists of 14 residues. V lost 5 bases and J lost 6; bases outside the gene matches: 6.

The chain joins TRBV4-1 to TRBJ2-7; maybe TRBD1 (6 bases). This CDR3 has 14 amino acids. V lost 5 bases and J lost 3, with 14 bases in between. From germline, CDR1 is MGHRA and CDR2 YSYEKL. The CDR3 coding sequence is TGCGCCAGCAGCGCTCCAGGGGACCTCTACGAGCAGTACTTC. Protein product: CASSAPGDLYEQYF.

This rearrangement joins TRBV11-2 to TRBJ1-4; maybe TRBD1 (6 bases). CDR1 SGHAT and CDR2 FQNNGV come from the germline V gene. V shed 5 bases and J shed 6 bases, with 25 bases lying between them. The CDR3 consists of 18 residues. As DNA, the CDR3 is TGTGCCAGCAGCCGCGACTCCGGGACACCCGTCCGTCATGAAAAACTGTTTTTT. It specifies CASSRDSGTPVRHEKLFF. Variable domain in full (rest from reference TRBV11-2 and TRBJ1-4): EAGVAQSPRYKIIEKRQSVAFWCNPISGHATLYWYQQILGQGPKLLIQFQNNGVVDDSQLPKDRFSAERLKGVDSTLKIQPAKLEDSAVYLCASSRDSGTPVRHEKLFFGSGTQLSVL.

The CDR3 sequence: CASSLEVGLTYEQYF. The CDR3 bases are TGTGCCAGCAGCTTGGAAGTCGGGTTGACCTACGAGCAGTACTTC. The V and J genes are TRBV5-4 and TRBJ2-7; D remains ambiguous. The germline V gene encodes CDR1 SGHNT and CDR2 YYREEE (reference sequence). The CDR3 extends over 15 amino acids. Trimming shortened V by 0 bases and J by 2 bases, and 12 bases separated the two germline ends.

The chain's CDR3 is CASSPRERQETQYF. CDR3 DNA sequence: TGTGCCAGCTCACCTCGGGAGAGGCAAGAGACCCAGTACTTC. The chain couples TRBV18 to TRBJ2-5; the D gene is possibly TRBD2 (6 bases). CDR1 KGHSH and CDR2 LQKENI come from the germline V gene. V was clipped by 3 bases and J by 2 bases, with 10 bases between them. There are 14 residues in the CDR3.

The chain has TRBV6-2 or TRBV6-3 and TRBJ2-5; D is ambiguous. The V gene lost 5 bases and the J gene lost 5 bases, with 9 bases spanning the gap. CDR3 length: 12 amino acids. Germline V gives CDR1 MNHEY, CDR2 SVGEGT. The CDR3 DNA sequence: TGTGCCAGCAGTCGACCGCGGGAGACCCAGTACTTC. Protein product: CASSRPRETQYF.

The chain combines TRBV6-5 with TRBJ1-5, with a possible D match to TRBD1 (6 bases). V lost 5 bases and J 3 bases, leaving 14 bases between the germline ends. CDR3 size: 15 residues. In germline, CDR1 is MNHEY, CDR2 SVGAGI. Here the CDR3 reads CASSKLTGLNQPQHF. CDR3 DNA: TGTGCCAGCAGTAAGCTGACAGGCCTCAATCAGCCCCAGCATTTT.

This clone was seen once. The rearrangement joins TRBV14 to TRBJ1-1, with D unresolved. The CDR3 runs to 15 residues. The germline CDR1 and CDR2 sequences are SGHDN and FVKESK. The V end lost 3 bases, the J end lost 4 bases, and 15 bases lay between the germline ends. CDR3 residues: CASSHGLPDGTEAFF. Written as DNA, the CDR3 is TGTGCCAGCAGCCATGGACTCCCAGACGGCACTGAAGCTTTCTTT.

The genes are TRBV9 and TRBJ2-5; 7 nucleotides match TRBD1. Germline assignment: CDR1 SGDLS and CDR2 YYNGEE. Trimming took 0 bases from V and 2 from J; bases not matched to a gene: 4. The CDR3 totals 15 residues. The CDR3 DNA reads as TGTGCCAGCAGCGTAGGAGGGGGCGTACAAGAGACCCAGTACTTC. This encodes CASSVGGGVQETQYF. Supplemented by reference TRBV9 and TRBJ2-5, the full variable domain reads DSGVTQTPKHLITATGQRVTLRCSPRSGDLSVYWYQQSLDQGLQFLIQYYNGEERAKGNILERFSAQQFPDLHSELNLSSLELGDSALYFCASSVGGGVQETQYFGPGTRLLVL.

The chain uses TRBV10-1 and TRBJ2-2; D might be TRBD1 (5 bases). This CDR3 spans 17 amino acids. Deletions cut 2 bases from V and 5 bases from J, with 18 bases between. The V gene's germline CDR1 is WNHNN and CDR2 SYGVQD (reference sequence). Here the CDR3 DNA reads TGCGCCAGCAGTGAGACGGTTGACAGCCGAAGAACCGGGGAGCTGTTTTTT. Residues: CASSETVDSRRTGELFF.

The rearrangement uses TRBV6-1 and TRBJ1-1; D remains ambiguous. V gave up 2 bases and J gave up 8 bases, with 12 bases separating them. This CDR3 comprises 13 residues. Germline CDR1 and CDR2: MNHNS and SASEGT. CDR3 sequence reads: CASSEHAAAEAFF. The CDR3 DNA sequence: TGTGCCAGCAGTGAACATGCGGCAGCCGAAGCTTTCTTT.

This clone was seen a few times. This chain uses TRBV12-3 or TRBV12-4 with TRBJ1-1; D possibly corresponds to TRBD1 (5 bases). Trimming shortened V by 7 bases and J by 2 bases, and 11 bases separated the two germline ends. This CDR3 is 13 amino acids long. CDR3 in amino acids: CASNRRGNTEAFF. The CDR3 DNA reads TGTGCCAGCAATAGGAGGGGCAACACTGAAGCTTTCTTT.